The clone carrying this T cell receptor beta chain was counted only a few times. This sample is drawn from a study of cytomegalovirus exposure and HLA in healthy donors. PCR involved 60 Vbeta and 13 Jbeta primers. This table comes from immunoSEQ multiplex PCR, and its TCRdb copy is limited to in-frame clones, with some not included. The top ten clones hold around 2% of a sample with 100,000 to 150,000 clones, more than 60% of them seen once. CDR1 LGHNA and CDR2 YNFKEQ come from the germline V gene. The CDR3 spans 13 residues. Trimming took 5 bases from V and 5 from J, leaving 9 bases between them. This chain uses TRBV4-2 with TRBJ1-4; maybe TRBD1 (6 bases). The TCR was taken from a woman between 40 and 50 years old in good health and CMV-seronegative. What was sequenced was PBMCs. The CDR3 DNA is TGTGCCAGCAGCTATGACAGGAATGAAAAACTGTTTTTT. Protein product: CASSYDRNEKLFF.